These 27 T cell receptor beta chains share one sample of origin, sequenced in a study of beta chain features in type 1 diabetes. Investigators reverse transcribed all isolated RNA, so they sequenced expressed TCRB transcripts. The repertoire was sequenced with immunoSEQ multiplex PCR; TCRdb's copy has only in-frame clones and lacks some. This table holds about 150,000 clones, approximately 10% found once. The sample taken for sequencing was central memory CD4+ T cells from blood. These TCRs come from a man aged 18-30 years in good health.

This clone has a handful of counts. This chain's CDR3 is CASRPSRVEQFF. In nucleotides, the CDR3 is TGTGCCAGCAGGCCCTCCAGGGTTGAGCAGTTCTTC. The V gene is TRBV28, the J gene TRBJ2-1, with a possible D match to TRBD1 (5 bases). The CDR3 is 12 residues long. Germline V gene sequence: CDR1 MDHEN, CDR2 SYDVKM. Trimming took off 6 bases at V and 9 bases at J, with 12 bases between the two ends.

The chain is built from TRBV29-1 and TRBJ2-5; TRBD1 or TRBD2 may be the D gene (6 bases each). Near its end, the DNA agrees better with TRBJ2-7, so the J call may be wrong. The germline V gene has CDR1 SQVTM and CDR2 ANQGSEA. The CDR3 has 14 amino acids. CDR3 residues: CSVKPGAHSYEQYF. In DNA form, the CDR3 reads TGCAGCGTTAAACCGGGGGCCCACTCCTACGAGCAGTACTTC.

J is TRBJ2-1 and V is TRBV18, with D unresolved. The CDR3 runs to 13 residues. V shed 1 base and J shed 9 bases, with 10 bases lying between them. CDR1 and CDR2 (germline): KGHSH, LQKENI. CDR3 sequence (DNA): TGTGCCAGCTCACCACAGGGTTTGCGTGAGCAGTTCTTC. This encodes CASSPQGLREQFF.

The gene calls are TRBV4-2 and TRBJ2-1; weak D call: TRBD1 (5 bases). V was clipped by 1 base and J by 0 bases, with 7 bases between them. This CDR3 has 15 residues. Germline V gives CDR1 LGHNA, CDR2 YNFKEQ. CDR3 residues: CASSQGQNSYNEQFF. CDR3 bases: TGTGCCAGCAGCCAAGGACAGAACTCCTACAATGAGCAGTTCTTC.

Turning to this clone: The DNA is omitted, as the CDR3 cannot be located on it reliably, and the CDR3 follows TCRdb's listing. The chain links TRBV29-1 to TRBJ1-2. Germline-derived CDR1 and CDR2 are SQVTM and ANQGSEA. The CDR3 comprises 12 residues, both ends counted. The CDR3 sequence is CSVGSGTRATTF.

Regarding this clone: The sample contains more than one DNA sequence encoding this CDR3. The rearrangement links TRBV7-9 to TRBJ2-5; TRBD1 is a possible D gene (6 bases). The V end was cut by 1 base, the J end by 2 bases, with 8 bases between. The CDR3 is made up of 14 amino acids. Germline assignment: CDR1 SEHNR and CDR2 FQNEAQ (reference sequence). CDR3 amino acids: CASSLGTGQETQYF. Here the CDR3 DNA reads TGTGCCAGCAGCTTAGGCACAGGGCAAGAGACCCAGTACTTC.

With respect to this clone: The same CDR3 can be traced to other DNA sequences in this sample. J is TRBJ2-7 and V is TRBV18; no reliable D call. The CDR3 spans 12 residues. The germline V gene encodes CDR1 KGHSH and CDR2 LQKENI. The V end was cut by 1 base, the J end by 3 bases, with 4 bases between. CDR3 residues: CASSPRGYEQYF. Here the CDR3 DNA reads TGTGCCAGCTCACCACGTGGCTACGAGCAGTACTTC.

This clone has ten or more counts. This chain links TRBV30 with TRBJ1-3; no definite D call. The CDR3 runs to 13 residues. Trimming removed 0 bases from V and 3 bases from J, with 6 bases in between. Germline CDR1 and CDR2: GTSNPN and SVGIG (reference sequence). The CDR3 spells CAWSVVVGNTIYF. The CDR3 DNA is TGTGCCTGGAGTGTCGTTGTTGGAAACACCATATATTTT.

This clone was counted only a few times. J is TRBJ2-5 and V is TRBV29-1; 8 bases are a match to TRBD1. V shed 7 bases and J 2 bases; nucleotides not matched to a gene: 3. The CDR3 spans 12 residues. Per the germline V gene, CDR1 is SQVTM and CDR2 is ANQGSEA. The CDR3 loop is CSGRQGQETQYF. CDR3 DNA sequence: TGCAGCGGGAGACAGGGGCAAGAGACCCAGTACTTC. Full variable domain (outside the CDR3, taken from reference TRBV29-1 and TRBJ2-5): SAVISQKPSRDICQRGTSLTIQCQVDSQVTMMFWYRQQPGQSLTLIATANQGSEATYESGFVIDKFPISRPNLTFSTLTVSNMSPEDSSIYLCSGRQGQETQYFGPGTRLLVL.

A few counts support this clone. The chain employs TRBV19 and TRBJ1-2, with a possible D match to TRBD1 (5 bases). Per germline, CDR1 LNHDA and CDR2 SQIVND (reference sequence). The length of the CDR3 is 13 residues. Trimming cost V 3 bases and J 5 bases, with 10 bases left between them. The CDR3 sequence is CASSIRPGYGYTF. The CDR3 nucleotides are TGTGCCAGTAGTATTCGGCCAGGGTATGGCTACACCTTC.

The rearrangement links TRBV9 to TRBJ2-5; D gene uncertain. This CDR3 comprises 15 residues. CDR1 is SGDLS, CDR2 YYNGEE, per germline. Trimming stripped 4 bases from V and 5 bases from J, with 18 bases between. The CDR3 DNA sequence: TGTGCCAGCAGCCCCCGGAACCCAGCCGGGGAGACCCAGTACTTC. This sequence encodes CASSPRNPAGETQYF.

In its sample, this clone was seen a few times. The chain employs TRBV30 and TRBJ2-7; no definite D call. CDR1 is GTSNPN, CDR2 SVGIG, per germline (reference sequence). Between the trimmed V and J ends, which lost 3 bases and 7 bases, there was a span of 16 bases. The CDR3 totals 13 residues. CDR3 protein: CAWSPKTSREQYF. The CDR3 nucleotides are TGTGCCTGGAGCCCGAAAACCAGTCGAGAGCAGTACTTC. The complete variable domain, with remaining parts taken from reference TRBV30 and TRBJ2-7, reads SQTIHQWPATLVQPVGSPLSLECTVEGTSNPNLYWYRQAAGRGLQLLFYSVGIGQISSEVPQNLSASRPQDRQFILSSKKLLLSDSGFYLCAWSPKTSREQYFGPGTRLTVT.

This clone has just a few counts. The V gene is TRBV23-1, the J gene TRBJ1-3; tentative D call: TRBD1 (5 bases). TRBV23-1 is noted as an ORF with a role that remains uncertain. CDR3 length: 16 amino acids. Trimming pared 4 bases from V and 0 bases from J, leaving 13 bases between. In nucleotides, the CDR3 is TGCGCCAGCAGTCTCCAGGGTCGCAACTCTGGAAACACCATATATTTT. It codes for CASSLQGRNSGNTIYF.

This clone was detected a few times. V is TRBV6-5 and J is TRBJ2-4, with TRBD1 as a possible D gene (5 bases). The CDR3 covers 15 residues. Germline CDR1 MNHEY, CDR2 SVGAGI. The V and J ends lost 6 bases and 0 bases respectively, with 12 bases between them. The CDR3 region has the DNA TGTGCCAGCAGGCCTCGACAGTTAGCCAAAAACATTCAGTACTTC. Amino acid sequence: CASRPRQLAKNIQYF.

In its sample, this clone was seen a few times. The CDR3 protein is CASSDLGQGALTEAFF. The CDR3 DNA follows: TGTGCCAGCAGTGACCTCGGACAGGGGGCCCTCACTGAAGCTTTCTTT. V usage is TRBV25-1 and J usage is TRBJ1-1; 11 nucleotides match TRBD1. V gave up 3 bases and J gave up 4 bases; unmatched junction bases: 7. Germline CDR1 is MGHDK and CDR2 is SYGVNS. The CDR3 sequence is 16 residues long. The full variable domain, its missing parts supplied by reference TRBV25-1 and TRBJ1-1, is EADIYQTPRYLVIGTGKKITLECSQTMGHDKMYWYQQDPGMELHLIHYSYGVNSTEKGDLSSESTVSRIRTEHFPLTLESARPSHTSQYLCASSDLGQGALTEAFFGQGTRLTVV.

There are a few counts of this clone. The chain links TRBV5-8 to TRBJ2-7, with a possible D match to TRBD2 (6 bases). V was clipped by 4 bases and J by 5 bases, with 13 bases between them. The CDR3 contains 13 residues. Germline V gene sequence: CDR1 SGHTS, CDR2 YDEGEE. CDR3 nucleotide sequence: TGTGCCAGCAGCCCCCGACGGAGGGACGAGCAGTACTTC. It yields the protein CASSPRRRDEQYF.

The CDR3 loop is CASSLTGLGNEKLFF. DNA of the CDR3: TGTGCCAGCAGCCTGACAGGCCTTGGTAATGAAAAACTGTTTTTT. The chain recombines TRBV6-6 with TRBJ1-4, with D perhaps matching TRBD1 (6 bases). Germline CDR1 MNHNY, CDR2 SVGAGI (reference sequence). V shed 6 bases and J shed 4 bases, with 15 bases lying between them. CDR3 length equals 15 residues.

This clone came up a few times. The chain carries TRBV5-1 and TRBJ2-3; D is uncertain. Trimming removed 5 bases from V and 3 bases from J, with 4 bases in between. The CDR3 contains 11 residues. Germline V CDR1 and CDR2: SGHRS, YFSETQ. CDR3 nucleotides: TGCGCCAGCAGGGAAACAGATACGCAGTATTTT. As protein: CASRETDTQYF.

The gene calls are TRBV7-2 and TRBJ2-4; no firm D call. V was shortened by 2 bases and J by 2 bases, with 13 bases between the two germline ends. CDR1 SGHTA and CDR2 FQGNSA come from the germline V gene. The CDR3 loop spans 16 amino acids. CDR3 loop: CASSLTSTFTKNIQYF. The CDR3 nucleotides read TGTGCCAGCAGCTTAACCTCCACGTTTACCAAAAACATTCAGTACTTC.

This clone has more than one count but fewer than ten. The chain uses TRBV4-1 and TRBJ2-2, with 11 nucleotides matching TRBD2. After removal of 7 bases from V and 3 bases from J, the junction contained 10 bases not matched to a gene. The CDR3 spans 17 residues. The V gene's germline CDR1 is MGHRA and CDR2 YSYEKL. In nucleotides, the CDR3 is TGCGCCAGCAAGACTAGCGGGGCCGCCAGAGACACCGGGGAGCTGTTTTTT. It yields the protein CASKTSGAARDTGELFF.

The chain recombines TRBV19 with TRBJ1-2; D perhaps matches TRBD1 (5 bases). Germline CDR1 reads LNHDA; CDR2 reads SQIVND (reference sequence). The V end lost 3 bases, the J end lost 3 bases, and 11 bases lay between the germline ends. CDR3 length equals 14 residues. CDR3 loop: CASSITGSYYGYTF. The CDR3 DNA reads TGTGCCAGTAGTATTACAGGATCTTACTATGGCTACACCTTC.

Turning to this clone: The sample carries other DNA sequences with the same CDR3. The V and J genes are TRBV9 and TRBJ1-6, with D hard to call. Per the germline V gene, CDR1 is SGDLS and CDR2 is YYNGEE. Trimming removed 0 bases at V and 5 bases at J, with 12 bases between. This CDR3 has 16 amino acids. As DNA, the CDR3 is TGTGCCAGCAGCGTAGTTCCGGGGTTGGATAATTCACCCCTCCACTTT. Its protein product is CASSVVPGLDNSPLHF.

The chain links TRBV7-3 to TRBJ2-1, with D perhaps TRBD1 (6 bases). The CDR3 runs 15 residues. V lost 5 bases and J 3 bases, leaving 14 bases between the germline ends. Germline values: CDR1 SGHTA, CDR2 FQGTGA. Here the CDR3 DNA reads TGTGCCAGCAGCGTCACAGGGAGTATCTACAATGAGCAGTTCTTC. The encoded protein is CASSVTGSIYNEQFF.

At least ten counts were recorded for this clone. CDR3 amino acids: CASSYGLAFDTQYF. The DNA for the CDR3 is TGTGCCAGCAGTTATGGACTAGCTTTTGATACGCAGTATTTT. The chain joins TRBV7-9 to TRBJ2-3; the match to TRBD2 covers 8 bases. There are 14 residues in the CDR3. Germline CDR1 SEHNR, CDR2 FQNEAQ (reference sequence). Trimming took 6 bases from V and 6 from J; bases not matched to a gene: 8.

The chain couples TRBV2 to TRBJ2-4; 9 bases are shared with TRBD2. CDR1 SNHLY and CDR2 FYNNEI come from the germline V gene. The junction had 9 bases not matched to a gene; V was cut back by 6 bases and J by 9 bases. CDR3 length: 14 amino acids. This CDR3 is CASRNSGSGAIQYF. CDR3 nucleotide sequence: TGTGCCAGCAGAAATAGCGGGAGTGGCGCCATTCAGTACTTC.

The rearrangement links TRBV13 to TRBJ2-7; 8 positions match TRBD1. Germline V gene lookup returns CDR1 PRHDT and CDR2 FYEKMQ (reference sequence). This CDR3 contains 13 residues. With V trimmed by 10 bases and J by 0 bases, 5 bases remained unmatched. The CDR3 reads CATGDRSSYEQYF. The CDR3 DNA sequence: TGTGCCACCGGGGACAGGAGCTCCTACGAGCAGTACTTC.

This clone was detected a few times. The same CDR3 is also encoded by other DNA sequences in this sample. V usage is TRBV10-3 and J usage is TRBJ2-1; 7 bases match TRBD1. The CDR3 totals 12 residues. J lost 4 bases, V lost 8 bases, and 2 bases had no gene match. Germline assignment: CDR1 ENHRY and CDR2 SYGVKD. CDR3 sequence: CAIGDSYNEQFF. CDR3 DNA: TGTGCCATCGGGGACAGTTACAATGAGCAGTTCTTC.